What follows is one T cell receptor (beta chain) and its context. Its matching antigen is unknown. Losses at the gene ends were 2 bases for V and 6 bases for J; bases not matched to a gene: 10. The CDR3 sequence is 15 residues long. The germline gives CDR1 MNHEY, CDR2 SMNVEV (reference sequence). This sample was taken from a study of T cell responses to AZD1222 COVID-19 vaccine. The wider study: Pooled samples include second doses given at about 4 or 12 weeks. Regarding the study as a whole: Sampling captured repertoires only after the peak T cell response. Vaccine-associated CD4 TCRs ranged over spike, dominating at 160-218 and 743-854. White British donors predominated, females outnumbered males, and clonal diversity was possibly underestimated.

Sequencing was performed with immunoSEQ multiplex PCR; in TCRdb, only in-frame clones are kept and a portion is missing. The sample records under 300,000 clones, approximately 95% being singletons. The TCR was taken from an adult in good health. This sample comprised peripheral blood, obtained on day 0 of AZD1222 vaccination. V usage is TRBV27 and J usage is TRBJ2-7; 7 nucleotides match TRBD2. CDR3: CASSLQSGIRTEQYF. In DNA form, the CDR3 reads TGTGCCAGCAGTTTACAAAGCGGGATCAGGACCGAGCAGTACTTC.